This TCR beta chain was captured by sequencing in a study of blood T cells in healthy people across ages. Losses at the gene ends were 6 bases for V and 5 bases for J; bases not matched to a gene: 9. Germline CDR1 reads SNHLY; CDR2 reads FYNNEI. There are 14 residues in the CDR3. A J-beta primer mix and a sample-barcoded 5' primer were used in a second PCR of about 7 to 12 cycles. A single record per CDR3 protein comes from TCRdb applying MiXCR to the 5' RACE reads. This sample has about 780,000 distinct CDR3 sequences, with around 50% found just once. V and J are TRBV2 and TRBJ1-1; 7 bases are a match to TRBD1. The receptor was isolated from a man aged 80 or over in good health. The sequenced material came from blood. CDR3 amino acids: CASSIDRDPTEAFF. CDR3 nucleotide sequence: TGTGCCAGCAGCATCGACAGGGACCCTACTGAAGCTTTCTTT.